These 17 T cell receptor beta chains were sequenced from one sample in a study of T cell repertoires in cytomegalovirus infection. These receptors lack a known antigen. From the reads, TCRdb called clonotypes with MiXCR, one entry per CDR3 protein. Of about 890,000 distinct CDR3 sequences listed, about a third are singletons. The material sequenced was cultured CD8+ T cells from PBMCs, taken from culture after CMV antigen stimulation. The source is a human donor in good health (CMV status not recorded). Some clones in this sample may be carry-over from other donors' samples.

Comment on this clonotype: Relative to the germline gene, one junction end is altered; a read error may explain this. The chain combines TRBV28 with TRBJ1-1, with D uncertain. The germline CDR1 and CDR2 sequences are MDHEN and SYDVKM. CDR3 length: 12 residues. This CDR3 reads CASRSLKDQKIF. In DNA, the CDR3 is TGTGCCAGCAGATCATTAAAGGACCAGAAAATCTTT.

For this clonotype: Germline and junction disagree at one end, which may indicate a read error. This rearrangement joins TRBV2 to TRBJ2-4; 8 bases are shared with TRBD2. Germline V CDR1 and CDR2: SNHLY, FYNNEI. The CDR3 consists of 15 residues. This chain's CDR3 is CVSINGLAGKNIQYF. The CDR3 DNA reads TGTGTCAGCATTAACGGACTAGCTGGCAAAAACATTCAGTACTTC.

This clonotype has at least ten counts. The gene calls are TRBV7-2 and TRBJ2-3; D could derive from TRBD1 or TRBD2 (5 bases each). The CDR3 is 15 amino acids. Germline-derived CDR1 and CDR2 are SGHTA and FQGNSA. Deletions cut 2 bases from V and 2 bases from J, with 11 bases between. The DNA for the CDR3 is TGTGCCAGCAGCTTATTTCAGGGACCCACAGATACGCAGTATTTT. As protein: CASSLFQGPTDTQYF.

The chain combines TRBV10-3 with TRBJ2-3; weak D call: TRBD2 (5 bases). The CDR3 sequence is 15 residues long. The germline V and J ends were trimmed by 2 bases and 0 bases, with 9 bases remaining between them. Germline CDR1 ENHRY, CDR2 SYGVKD. In DNA, the CDR3 is TGTGCCATCAGTGAGAGCCAGCGGAGCACAGATACGCAGTATTTT. Amino acid sequence: CAISESQRSTDTQYF.

This clonotype has just a few counts. The chain joins TRBV29-1 to TRBJ2-5; D unclear. The germline V gene encodes CDR1 SQVTM and CDR2 ANQGSEA. The CDR3 runs 15 residues. V shed 1 base and J shed 0 bases, with 12 bases lying between them. For the CDR3, the DNA is TGCAGCGTTGAAGTCCCCGTTGAGTACCAAGAGACCCAGTACTTC. This translates into CSVEVPVEYQETQYF.

This clonotype was counted ten times or more. The chain joins TRBV7-9 to TRBJ2-5; no definite D call. Looked up from germline, CDR1 is SEHNR and CDR2 is FQNEAQ (reference sequence). The CDR3 has 15 amino acids. The V end lost 0 bases, the J end lost 0 bases, and 8 bases lay between the germline ends. For the CDR3, the DNA is TGTGCCAGCAGCTTAGCCCAAGGGTACCAAGAGACCCAGTACTTC. Its protein product is CASSLAQGYQETQYF.

The chain combines TRBV7-9 with TRBJ2-3, with 8 bases identical to TRBD2. The CDR3 has 15 amino acids. CDR1 and CDR2 (germline): SEHNR, FQNEAQ (reference sequence). V lost 5 bases, J lost 4 bases, and 8 bases stayed unmatched. The CDR3 loop is CASSHPGLGSDTQYF. The CDR3 nucleotides are TGTGCCAGCAGCCACCCGGGACTAGGCTCAGATACGCAGTATTTT.

V usage is TRBV5-6 and J usage is TRBJ2-3, with 9 positions matching TRBD1. Germline V gene sequence: CDR1 SGHDT, CDR2 YYEEEE. V was clipped by 0 bases and J by 2 bases; unmatched bases: 13. This CDR3 spans 19 amino acids. The CDR3 is CASSLASLITGGSTDTQYF. In nucleotides, the CDR3 is TGTGCCAGCAGCTTGGCCTCACTTATCACAGGGGGCTCCACAGATACGCAGTATTTT.

This clonotype was counted at least ten times. The chain couples TRBV7-8 to TRBJ2-5; D ambiguous. Trimming removed 1 base from V and 3 bases from J, with 18 bases in between. CDR1 is SGHVS and CDR2 is FQNEAQ in the germline V gene. CDR3 length equals 17 residues. The CDR3 nucleotides read TGTGCCAGCAGCTTAGGGTATTACGACTCGTTCAAAGAGACCCAGTACTTC. This translates into CASSLGYYDSFKETQYF.

CDR3: CATRGTGATNEKLFF. Written as DNA, the CDR3 is TGTGCCACCAGGGGGACGGGTGCAACTAATGAAAAACTGTTTTTT. The genes are TRBV27 and TRBJ1-4, with TRBD1 identical over 7 bases. Per the germline V gene, CDR1 is MNHEY and CDR2 is SMNVEV (reference sequence). The CDR3 extends over 15 amino acids. The V and J ends lost 10 bases and 0 bases, in that order; junction bases with no gene match: 8.

In its sample, this clonotype was seen many times. The chain combines TRBV7-9 with TRBJ2-7; 8 positions match TRBD1. The length of the CDR3 is 16 residues. V lost 2 bases and J lost 0; bases outside the gene matches: 6. The V gene's germline CDR1 is SEHNR and CDR2 FQNEAQ (reference sequence). In nucleotides, the CDR3 is TGTGCCAGCAGCTTAAGACAGGGGTCCCTCTCCTACGAGCAGTACTTC. This translates into CASSLRQGSLSYEQYF.

This clonotype appeared a few times. The chain is built from TRBV7-4 and TRBJ1-6; TRBD1 aligns across 8 bases. V lost 5 bases, J lost 0 bases, and 12 bases stayed unmatched. The CDR3 contains 19 residues. Germline V gives CDR1 SGHVT, CDR2 SQSDAQ. CDR3 in DNA: TGTGCCAGCAGCCCGACAGGGGCTTCTACTAGCTCCTATAATTCACCCCTCCACTTT. Translated, it gives CASSPTGASTSSYNSPLHF.

The rearrangement uses TRBV4-3 and TRBJ2-1, with D unclear. Germline V CDR1 and CDR2: LGHNA, YSLEER. Trimming removed 1 base from V and 1 base from J, with 8 bases in between. The CDR3 runs to 15 residues. CDR3 sequence: CASSQARVSYNEQFF. The CDR3 region has the DNA TGCGCCAGCAGCCAAGCAAGGGTTTCCTACAATGAGCAGTTCTTC.

The table lists this clonotype with a few counts. V usage is TRBV6-1 and J usage is TRBJ2-1, with no clear D. The germline V gene has CDR1 MNHNS and CDR2 SASEGT. The ends were cut back, 2 bases at V and 4 bases at J, with 12 bases in the middle. The CDR3 has 15 amino acids. CDR3 bases: TGTGCCAGCAGTGAATGGCCGGACGGATACAATGAGCAGTTCTTC. Protein sequence: CASSEWPDGYNEQFF.

This clonotype was seen ten or more times. The chain joins TRBV6-2 or TRBV6-3 to TRBJ2-2; D unresolved. The CDR3 sequence is 14 residues long. The V and J ends lost 3 bases and 0 bases respectively, with 5 bases between them. The V gene's germline CDR1 is MNHEY and CDR2 SVGEGT. The CDR3 DNA sequence: TGTGCCAGCAGTTATGACACGAACACCGGGGAGCTGTTTTTT. Protein: CASSYDTNTGELFF.

The chain carries TRBV9 and TRBJ1-1; D uncertain. The germline V gene has CDR1 SGDLS and CDR2 YYNGEE. V was trimmed by 2 bases and J by 3 bases, leaving 8 bases between them. This CDR3 is 13 amino acids long. Written as DNA, the CDR3 is TGTGCCAGCAGCGTCGACACTTACACTGAAGCTTTCTTT. This gives the protein CASSVDTYTEAFF. The full variable domain, in which reference TRBV9 and TRBJ1-1 provide the parts outside the CDR3, is DSGVTQTPKHLITATGQRVTLRCSPRSGDLSVYWYQQSLDQGLQFLIQYYNGEERAKGNILERFSAQQFPDLHSELNLSSLELGDSALYFCASSVDTYTEAFFGQGTRLTVV.

This clonotype showed up many times. The genes are TRBV7-2 and TRBJ1-5, with D uncertain. The CDR3 extends over 13 amino acids. V lost 4 bases to trimming and J lost 0 bases, with 4 bases between them. Germline loops: CDR1 SGHTA, CDR2 FQGNSA. The CDR3 DNA follows: TGTGCCAGCAGCTCCTCTAGCAATCAGCCCCAGCATTTT. This codes for CASSSSSNQPQHF.